This TCR beta chain emerged from a study of T cell responses to AZD1222 COVID-19 vaccine. Method: immunoSEQ multiplex PCR; TCRdb's copy keeps in-frame clones and lacks some. Found here are some 140,000 clones, 92% of them singletons; the top ten hold around 3.2%. The CDR3 covers 15 residues. Germline lookup yields CDR1 SGHTA and CDR2 FQGNSA. Trimming left V 0 bases short and J 5 bases short, with 13 bases between. The J gene is TRBJ1-2, the V gene TRBV7-2, with D uncertain. This clonotype originated in an adult in good health. The sample consisted of peripheral blood, taken on day 0 of AZD1222 vaccination. The CDR3 loop reads CASSLAQDRLYGYTF. The CDR3 DNA reads TGTGCCAGCAGCTTAGCCCAGGACCGCTTGTATGGCTACACCTTC.